This T cell receptor (beta chain) was sequenced for a study of blood T cells in healthy people across ages. It was with a sample-barcoded 5' primer and a J-beta primer mix that a second PCR of about 6 to 11 cycles was run. TCRdb reanalysed the 5' RACE reads using MiXCR and keeps one entry per CDR3 protein. The table has over 1,500,000 distinct CDR3 sequences, around 40% seen once. The sequenced material came from blood. This TCR derives from a human donor in good health.

The CDR3 sequence is CASSLRSMETQYF. The CDR3 DNA follows: TGTGCCAGCAGTTTACGCAGTATGGAGACCCAGTACTTC. The chain couples TRBV28 to TRBJ2-5; D ambiguous. The V gene lost 2 bases and the J gene lost 5 bases, with 9 bases spanning the gap. This CDR3 is 13 amino acids long. Germline CDR1 is MDHEN and CDR2 is SYDVKM.